The clone carrying this T cell receptor beta chain was recorded only once. The sample comes from a study of OX40 agonist ivuxolimab in advanced cancers. Study summary: A partial response was reached by three patients: one with hepatocellular carcinoma and two with cutaneous melanoma.

CDR1 and CDR2 from the germline V gene are SGHVS and FNYEAQ. The CDR3 is made up of 13 amino acids. Trimming took 3 bases from V and 4 from J, leaving 10 bases between them. Sequencing used immunoSEQ multiplex PCR; TCRdb keeps in-frame clones, though not all of them. The data contain 45,000 to 50,000 clones, approximately 89% of them seen just once; the ten biggest clones take up roughly 6%. This TCR was recovered from an adult with an advanced solid tumor such as melanoma, head and neck, liver or kidney cancer. Sequencing was performed on CD4+ or CD8+ T cells sorted from blood, taken in a trial of the OX40 agonist ivuxolimab. The gene calls are TRBV7-6 and TRBJ2-7; D unclear. CDR3: CASSFEAFYEQYF. For the CDR3, the DNA is TGTGCCAGCAGCTTCGAGGCATTTTACGAGCAGTACTTC.